What follows is one TCR beta chain and its context. The target antigen is unknown. These data are taken from a study of cytomegalovirus exposure and HLA in healthy donors. Study-wide results and caveats: There were several of the most significant clusters that appeared linked to common viral pathogens in a later analysis. Confirmation in vitro established that a few CMV-associated chains were specific for CMV antigens.

The PCR used 60 Vbeta and 13 Jbeta primers. Generated by immunoSEQ multiplex PCR, the TCRdb table keeps only in-frame clones and is missing some. The sample contains about 130,000 clones, 82% of which appear only once. The CDR3 has 11 residues. The germline V gene encodes CDR1 SNHLY and CDR2 FYNNEI. With 7 bases removed from V and 10 bases from J, the gap between germline ends came to 13 bases. V gene TRBV2 combines with J gene TRBJ1-2; a weak D match, TRBD1 (5 bases). The material sequenced was PBMCs. The TCR sequence derives from a woman aged 45-60 years in good health and CMV-seropositive. CDR3 nucleotides: TGTGCCAGCACAGATTCCAGGGCCTACACCTTC. Protein sequence: CASTDSRAYTF.